This T cell receptor beta chain was profiled in a study of T cell responses to AZD1222 COVID-19 vaccine. Points from the study as a whole: The donors showed a predominance of white British ancestry and of females, with possible underestimation of clonal diversity. Only a handful of AZD1222 recipients were seropositive at baseline. Rises in breadth and depth of Spike-specific TCRs came after two AZD1222 doses.

A remark on this clone: Its antigen is unidentified.

Only in-frame clones appear in the TCRdb table, and some are missing; sequencing was by immunoSEQ multiplex PCR. The table records some 130,000 clones, roughly 91% of them present only once. This TCR derives from an adult who received the AZD1222 COVID-19 vaccine. The sequencing here drew on peripheral blood, taken 28 days after the second AZD1222 dose.

The CDR3 DNA sequence: TGTGCCAGCAGCTACCGAGGCCGGGGCACAGATACGCAGTATTTT. Amino acids: CASSYRGRGTDTQYF. The V call is TRBV7-9, the J call TRBJ2-3; D gene uncertain. The CDR3 runs 15 residues. Germline CDR1 SEHNR, CDR2 FQNEAQ (reference sequence). Trimming took off 4 bases at V and 1 base at J, with 12 bases between the two ends. Looking up the rest from reference TRBV7-9 and TRBJ2-3 gives the full variable domain: DTGVSQNPRHKITKRGQNVTFRCDPISEHNRLYWYRQTLGQGPEFLTYFQNEAQLEKSRLLSDRFSAERPKGSFSTLEIQRTEQGDSAMYLCASSYRGRGTDTQYFGPGTRLTVL.